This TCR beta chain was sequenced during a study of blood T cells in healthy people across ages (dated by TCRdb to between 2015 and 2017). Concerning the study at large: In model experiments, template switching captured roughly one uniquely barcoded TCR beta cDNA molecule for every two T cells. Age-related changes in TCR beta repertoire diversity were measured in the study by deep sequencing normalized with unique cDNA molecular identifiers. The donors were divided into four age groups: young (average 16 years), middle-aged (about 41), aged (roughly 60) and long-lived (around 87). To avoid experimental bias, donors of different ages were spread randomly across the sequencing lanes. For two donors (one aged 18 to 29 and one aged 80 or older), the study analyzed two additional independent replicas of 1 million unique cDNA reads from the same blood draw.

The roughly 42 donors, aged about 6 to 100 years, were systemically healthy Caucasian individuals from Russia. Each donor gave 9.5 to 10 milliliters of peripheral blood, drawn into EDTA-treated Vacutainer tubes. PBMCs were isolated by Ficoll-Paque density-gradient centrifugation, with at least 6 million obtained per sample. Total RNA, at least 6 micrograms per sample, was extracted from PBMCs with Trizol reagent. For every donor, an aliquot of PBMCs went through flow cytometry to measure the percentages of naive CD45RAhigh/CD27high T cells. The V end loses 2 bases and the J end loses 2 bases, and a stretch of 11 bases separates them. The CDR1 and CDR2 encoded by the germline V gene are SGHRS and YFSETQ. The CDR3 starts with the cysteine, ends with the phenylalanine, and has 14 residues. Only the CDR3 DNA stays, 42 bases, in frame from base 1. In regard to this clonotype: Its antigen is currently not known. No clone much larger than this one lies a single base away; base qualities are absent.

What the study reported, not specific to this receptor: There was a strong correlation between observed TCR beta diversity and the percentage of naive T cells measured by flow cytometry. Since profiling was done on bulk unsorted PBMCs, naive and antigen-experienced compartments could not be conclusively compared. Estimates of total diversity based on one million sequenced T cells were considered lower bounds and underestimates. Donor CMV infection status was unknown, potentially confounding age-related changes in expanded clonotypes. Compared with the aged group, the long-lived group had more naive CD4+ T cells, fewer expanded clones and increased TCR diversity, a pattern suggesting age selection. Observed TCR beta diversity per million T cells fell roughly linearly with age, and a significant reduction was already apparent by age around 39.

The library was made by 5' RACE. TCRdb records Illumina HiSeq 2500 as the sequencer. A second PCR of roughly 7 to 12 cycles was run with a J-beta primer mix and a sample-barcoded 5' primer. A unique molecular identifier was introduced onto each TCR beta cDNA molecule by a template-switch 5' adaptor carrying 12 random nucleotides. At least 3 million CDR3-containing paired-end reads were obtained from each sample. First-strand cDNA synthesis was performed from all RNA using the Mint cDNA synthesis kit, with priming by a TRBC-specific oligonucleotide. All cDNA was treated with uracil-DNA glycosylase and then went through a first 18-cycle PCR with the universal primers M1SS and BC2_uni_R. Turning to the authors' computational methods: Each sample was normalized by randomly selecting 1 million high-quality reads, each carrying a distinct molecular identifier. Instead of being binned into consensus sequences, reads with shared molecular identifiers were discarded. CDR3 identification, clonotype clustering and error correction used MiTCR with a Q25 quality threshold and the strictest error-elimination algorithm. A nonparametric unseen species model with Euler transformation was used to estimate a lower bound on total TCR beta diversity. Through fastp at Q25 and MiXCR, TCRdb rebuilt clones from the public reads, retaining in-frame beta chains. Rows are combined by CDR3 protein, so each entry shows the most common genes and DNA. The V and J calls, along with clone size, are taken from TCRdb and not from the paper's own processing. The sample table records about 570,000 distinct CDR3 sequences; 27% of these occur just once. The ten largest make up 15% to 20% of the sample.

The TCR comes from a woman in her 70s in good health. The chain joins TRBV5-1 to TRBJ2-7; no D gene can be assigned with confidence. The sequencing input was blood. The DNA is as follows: TGCGCCAGCAGCTTTACAACGGACGCCTACGAGCAGTACTTC. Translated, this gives CASSFTTDAYEQYF.